These 21 T cell receptor beta chains came from one sample sequenced in a study of blood T cell repertoires in COVID-19. Sequencing used immunoSEQ multiplex PCR; TCRdb keeps in-frame clones, though not all of them. The sample has 300,000 to 400,000 clones, 87% seen once. Sequenced input: peripheral blood. These receptors were collected from a woman aged 50 to 60 with COVID-19, enrolled during active disease.

The chain uses TRBV24-1 and TRBJ2-1; TRBD1 aligns across 9 bases. This CDR3 comprises 16 residues. Trimming cost V 3 bases and J 6 bases; bases outside gene matches: 8. The germline CDR1 and CDR2 sequences are KGHDR and SFDVKD. The CDR3 nucleotides are TGTGCCACCAGTGATCCGGACAGGGGTGGTTCCAATGAGCAGTTCTTC. It specifies CATSDPDRGGSNEQFF.

The chain has TRBV19 and TRBJ1-1, with D hard to call. Trimming removed 5 bases from V and 5 bases from J, with 12 bases in between. The CDR3 totals 13 residues. Germline CDR1 is LNHDA and CDR2 is SQIVND (reference sequence). The CDR3 region is CASSGVAGTEAFF. For the CDR3, the DNA is TGTGCCAGTAGTGGGGTGGCGGGGACTGAAGCTTTCTTT.

This clone occurred many times. The chain recombines TRBV5-1 with TRBJ2-1; TRBD1 aligns across 9 bases. V was clipped by 0 bases and J by 5 bases; unmatched bases: 3. This CDR3 has 15 residues. Germline values: CDR1 SGHRS, CDR2 YFSETQ. This chain's CDR3 is CASSLAGQGHNEQFF. DNA of the CDR3: TGCGCCAGCAGCTTGGCGGGACAGGGACACAATGAGCAGTTCTTC.

The chain joins TRBV10-3 to TRBJ2-7, with TRBD1 matching over 9 bases. Trimming removed 6 bases from V and 6 bases from J; junction bases left unmatched: 9. This CDR3 region has 14 residues. Germline values: CDR1 ENHRY, CDR2 SYGVKD. This CDR3 reads CAIRNLGQGSEQYF. The CDR3 DNA sequence: TGTGCCATCAGGAACCTGGGACAGGGTAGCGAGCAGTACTTC.

The V gene is TRBV7-9, the J gene TRBJ2-3; TRBD2 aligns across 7 bases. Germline CDR1 and CDR2: SEHNR and FQNEAQ (reference sequence). This CDR3 has 15 amino acids. The V and J ends lost 5 bases and 2 bases, in that order; junction bases with no gene match: 7. In DNA form, the CDR3 reads TGTGCCAGCAGCCCTAGACTAGCTCTCACAGATACGCAGTATTTT. Translated: CASSPRLALTDTQYF.

The chain uses TRBV9 and TRBJ2-5; possible D gene TRBD1, 5 bases. The CDR3 is 15 residues long. V was shortened by 0 bases and J by 2 bases, with 11 bases between the two germline ends. Germline V gene lookup returns CDR1 SGDLS and CDR2 YYNGEE. The chain's CDR3 is CASSVGGAIQETQYF. The CDR3 DNA sequence: TGTGCCAGCAGCGTAGGTGGGGCTATTCAAGAGACCCAGTACTTC.

V is TRBV5-4 and J is TRBJ1-2; 7 bases agree with TRBD1. The CDR3 is 16 residues long. Trimming took 4 bases from V and 4 from J; bases not matched to a gene: 13. Looked up from germline, CDR1 is SGHNT and CDR2 is YYREEE (reference sequence). This chain's CDR3 is CASSQRDRRPGYGYTF. CDR3 nucleotide sequence: TGTGCCAGCAGCCAACGGGACAGACGCCCTGGCTATGGCTACACCTTC.

The sample holds one count of this clone. CDR3 sequence (DNA): TGTGCCAGTAGTAACCCCGGACTAGCGGGGGGGACCGGGGAGCTGTTTTTT. Translation gives CASSNPGLAGGTGELFF. The chain uses TRBV19 and TRBJ2-2; TRBD2 aligns across 15 bases. This CDR3 region has 17 residues. The V gene end was trimmed by 4 bases and the J gene end by 5 bases; junction bases not matched to a gene: 5. Germline lookup yields CDR1 LNHDA and CDR2 SQIVND (reference sequence). Drawing the rest from reference TRBV19 and TRBJ2-2, the complete variable domain is DGGITQSPKYLFRKEGQNVTLSCEQNLNHDAMYWYRQDPGQGLRLIYYSQIVNDFQKGDIAEGYSVSREKKESFPLTVTSAQKNPTAFYLCASSNPGLAGGTGELFFGEGSRLTVL.

This chain links TRBV5-1 with TRBJ2-5; 8 nucleotides align to TRBD2. V lost 6 bases, J lost 5 bases, and 9 bases stayed unmatched. CDR1 SGHRS and CDR2 YFSETQ come from the germline V gene. The CDR3 consists of 14 residues. Here the CDR3 reads CASNPGGPGETQYF. Here the CDR3 DNA reads TGCGCCAGCAATCCGGGAGGGCCTGGGGAGACCCAGTACTTC.

The V call is TRBV3-1 (or the pseudogene TRBV3-2), the J call TRBJ1-2; 7 bases align to TRBD1. CDR3 size: 13 residues. V trimming: 0 bases; J trimming: 5 bases; junction bases outside the gene matches: 0. Germline CDR1 and CDR2: LGHDT and YNNKEL (reference sequence). The CDR3 spells CASSQEGQYGYTF. The CDR3, as DNA: TGTGCCAGCAGCCAAGAGGGACAGTATGGCTACACCTTC.

The chain is built from TRBV29-1 and TRBJ1-2; 9 bases are shared with TRBD1. V lost 3 bases and J lost 5; bases outside the gene matches: 10. This CDR3 comprises 15 residues. Germline CDR1 is SQVTM and CDR2 is ANQGSEA. For the CDR3, the DNA is TGCAGCGTTGATCCCGCCACAGGGGGCAGGTATGGCTACACCTTC. Translated: CSVDPATGGRYGYTF.

The chain recombines TRBV5-1 with TRBJ2-7; 7 bases map to TRBD2. The CDR3 is made up of 16 amino acids. V trimming: 1 base; J trimming: 0 bases; junction bases outside the gene matches: 7. CDR1 is SGHRS, CDR2 YFSETQ, per germline. For the CDR3, the DNA is TGCGCCAGCAGCTTGCTCGGAAGCGGGGTCTCCTACGAGCAGTACTTC. Encoded protein: CASSLLGSGVSYEQYF.

This clone is a singleton in its sample. The V gene is TRBV28, the J gene TRBJ2-1; a possible D gene is TRBD2 (6 bases). Looked up from germline, CDR1 is MDHEN and CDR2 is SYDVKM. The CDR3 is made up of 14 amino acids. V was pared by 11 bases and J by 3 bases, with 17 bases between. As DNA, the CDR3 is TGTGCCGCTCTAGGAGGAGGGAGCTACAATGAGCAGTTCTTC. Translation gives CAALGGGSYNEQFF. Full variable domain (missing parts from reference TRBV28 and TRBJ2-1): DVKVTQSSRYLVKRTGEKVFLECVQDMDHENMFWYRQDPGLGLRLIYFSYDVKMKEKGDIPEGYSVSREKKERFSLILESASTNQTSMYLCAALGGGSYNEQFFGPGTRLTVL.

This chain uses TRBV9 with TRBJ2-2; D remains ambiguous. This CDR3 is 15 amino acids long. Germline lookup yields CDR1 SGDLS and CDR2 YYNGEE. V was shortened by 2 bases and J by 4 bases, with 12 bases between the two germline ends. The CDR3 nucleotides are TGTGCCAGCAGCGTTCGGCTAGGCGGCACCGGGGAGCTGTTTTTT. Translated: CASSVRLGGTGELFF.

The rearrangement joins TRBV5-1 to TRBJ1-1; D is undetermined. The CDR3 is 9 amino acids. Germline CDR1 and CDR2: SGHRS and YFSETQ. V lost 4 bases and J 9 bases, leaving 4 bases between the germline ends. The CDR3 loop reads CASSPKAFF. CDR3 nucleotides: TGCGCCAGCAGCCCCAAAGCTTTCTTT.

The rearrangement uses TRBV12-3 or TRBV12-4 and TRBJ1-2; maybe TRBD1 (5 bases). With 6 bases removed from V and 7 bases from J, the gap between germline ends came to 15 bases. The CDR3 extends over 13 amino acids. CDR3 coding DNA: TGTGCCAGCAGCCCGGCCGGGGGGTTTGGCTACACCTTC. Translated, it gives CASSPAGGFGYTF.

The gene calls are TRBV25-1 and TRBJ1-1, with 7 bases lining up with TRBD1. In germline, CDR1 is MGHDK, CDR2 SYGVNS. The CDR3 totals 14 residues. V shed 10 bases and J 4 bases; nucleotides not matched to a gene: 12. CDR3 bases: TGTGCCACCTCGAACAGGGGAGGTAGCACTGAAGCTTTCTTT. Translation: CATSNRGGSTEAFF.

The V gene is TRBV6-5, the J gene TRBJ2-2; TRBD1 is a possible D gene (6 bases). The V gene's germline CDR1 is MNHEY and CDR2 SVGAGI. The length of the CDR3 is 15 residues. The germline V and J ends were trimmed by 7 bases and 4 bases, with 16 bases remaining between them. CDR3 loop: CASNGGQRGTGELFF. The CDR3 DNA reads as TGTGCCAGCAACGGCGGACAGAGGGGCACCGGGGAGCTGTTTTTT.

J is TRBJ1-6 and V is TRBV3-1 (or the pseudogene TRBV3-2); D gene ambiguous. CDR1 and CDR2 (germline): LGHDT, YNNKEL (reference sequence). The CDR3 is 16 residues long. V lost 0 bases and J 3 bases, leaving 9 bases between the germline ends. The CDR3 sequence is CASSQEQIVYNSPLHF. CDR3 in DNA: TGTGCCAGCAGCCAAGAACAGATAGTCTATAATTCACCCCTCCACTTT.

The chain has TRBV6-1 and TRBJ2-5, with D possibly TRBD2 on 6 matching bases. V was clipped by 3 bases and J by 0 bases, with 17 bases between them. This CDR3 has 17 residues. Germline V lookup: CDR1 MNHNS, CDR2 SASEGT. CDR3 DNA sequence: TGTGCCAGCAGTGATTGGGCAGGAGGGGAGTACCAAGAGACCCAGTACTTC. Translating it yields CASSDWAGGEYQETQYF.

The rearrangement uses TRBV6-5 and TRBJ1-1; D is possibly TRBD1 (6 bases). The CDR3 length is 13 residues. V was cut by 2 bases and J by 4 bases, with 8 bases left in between. Germline V gene lookup returns CDR1 MNHEY and CDR2 SVGAGI. The CDR3 bases are TGTGCCAGCAGTTACGGGGGCGGCACTGAAGCTTTCTTT. As protein: CASSYGGGTEAFF.